A single sample is the source of the 14 T cell receptor beta chains below, sequenced in a study of T-cell memory formation after mild COVID-19. MiXCR, run by TCRdb on the 5' RACE reads, gives a single entry per CDR3 protein. The table lists approximately 440,000 distinct CDR3 sequences, 15% to 20% of them singletons. Sequencing was performed on PBMCs or a T cell subset sorted from them (not recorded which). The receptors derive from an adult woman who had mild COVID-19 (a few samples of this study predate the infection). Cell type and time point are not known.

This chain joins TRBV10-3 and TRBJ2-1; tentatively, D is TRBD2 (6 bases). V shed 0 bases and J shed 6 bases, with 9 bases lying between them. Germline V lookup: CDR1 ENHRY, CDR2 SYGVKD. The CDR3 contains 14 residues. The DNA for the CDR3 is TGTGCCATCAGTGAGTCGGAGGGGATCAATGAGCAGTTCTTC. Amino acid sequence: CAISESEGINEQFF.

The chain is built from TRBV9 and TRBJ2-3; no clear D gene. This CDR3 region has 16 residues. V lost 0 bases to trimming and J lost 3 bases, with 14 bases between them. CDR1 is SGDLS, CDR2 YYNGEE, per germline. The CDR3 DNA sequence: TGTGCCAGCAGCGTAGTCAAGCCGCGACGGACAGATACGCAGTATTTT. Amino acid sequence: CASSVVKPRRTDTQYF.

The J gene is TRBJ2-1, the V gene TRBV24-1; 9 bases fit TRBD1. Germline lookup yields CDR1 KGHDR and CDR2 SFDVKD. With V trimmed by 9 bases and J by 3 bases, 5 bases remained unmatched. CDR3 length: 14 residues. CDR3 nucleotide sequence: TGTGCCACCTCGACAGGGGGGTTCTACAATGAGCAGTTCTTC. Its protein is CATSTGGFYNEQFF.

This clonotype was seen more than once but under ten times. This rearrangement joins TRBV6-2 or TRBV6-3 to TRBJ2-5, with a weak D call TRBD2 (5 bases). V lost 4 bases and J 3 bases, leaving 12 bases between the germline ends. Germline V lookup: CDR1 MNHEY, CDR2 SVGEGT. This CDR3 is built from 14 residues. Here the CDR3 reads CASSFRGREETQYF. CDR3 coding DNA: TGTGCCAGCAGTTTCCGGGGTAGGGAAGAGACCCAGTACTTC.

With regard to this clonotype: One end of the junction does not line up with germline, which may come from a read error. This chain uses TRBV7-9 with TRBJ1-1, with unresolved D. The CDR3 covers 12 residues. Germline V gene lookup returns CDR1 SEHNR and CDR2 FQNEAQ (reference sequence). CDR3 sequence (DNA): TGTGCCAGCAGCTTAGTGTCTATGGCCATTCGTTTT. Its protein is CASSLVSMAIRF.

The rearrangement uses TRBV6-6 and TRBJ1-1, with a possible D match to TRBD1 (6 bases). The germline CDR1 and CDR2 sequences are MNHNY and SVGAGI (reference sequence). There are 13 residues in the CDR3. Between the trimmed V and J ends, which lost 7 bases and 6 bases, there was a span of 15 bases. The CDR3 is CASTNRGPPEAFF. DNA of the CDR3: TGTGCCAGCACCAACCGGGGGCCCCCTGAAGCTTTCTTT.

The chain links TRBV4-3 to TRBJ1-2; D perhaps matches TRBD1 (5 bases). V lost 0 bases and J 5 bases, leaving 13 bases between the germline ends. Germline V CDR1 and CDR2: LGHNA, YSLEER. The CDR3 sequence is 15 residues long. The CDR3 nucleotides read TGCGCCAGCAGCCAAGATAGCCAGGGTGTTTATGGCTACACCTTC. Protein product: CASSQDSQGVYGYTF.

This sequence joins TRBV7-9 and TRBJ1-1; tentatively, D is TRBD1 (6 bases). Trimming removed 5 bases from V and 4 bases from J, with 14 bases in between. Germline CDR1 and CDR2: SEHNR and FQNEAQ (reference sequence). This CDR3 comprises 14 residues. The CDR3 DNA reads TGTGCCAGCAGCCAGGGGTTAGGGGGCACTGAAGCTTTCTTT. Translated, it gives CASSQGLGGTEAFF.

The chain couples TRBV4-3 to TRBJ2-3; D not resolved. The germline V gene has CDR1 LGHNA and CDR2 YSLEER. CDR3 size: 16 residues. The V end was cut by 1 base, the J end by 1 base, with 12 bases between. The CDR3 DNA sequence: TGCGCCAGCAGCCAAGTGCTCCTAGAGGGCACAGATACGCAGTATTTT. It codes for CASSQVLLEGTDTQYF.

The chain is built from TRBV7-6 and TRBJ2-5; D is unresolved. This CDR3 has 16 residues. V lost 3 bases and J lost 2, with 16 bases in between. Germline CDR1 is SGHVS and CDR2 is FNYEAQ. This chain's CDR3 is CASSLSFGLGQETQYF. The CDR3 nucleotides are TGTGCCAGCAGCTTGTCGTTTGGGCTGGGTCAAGAGACCCAGTACTTC. The entire variable domain, with the rest obtained from reference TRBV7-6 and TRBJ2-5, is as follows: GAGVSQSPRYKVTKRGQDVALRCDPISGHVSLYWYRQALGQGPEFLTYFNYEAQQDKSGLPNDRFSAERPEGSISTLTIQRTEQRDSAMYRCASSLSFGLGQETQYFGPGTRLLVL.

This clonotype showed up just a few times. J is TRBJ1-6 and V is TRBV7-9; a weak D match, TRBD1 (6 bases). Germline lookup yields CDR1 SEHNR and CDR2 FQNEAQ (reference sequence). CDR3 length equals 16 residues. Trimming removed 5 bases at V and 3 bases at J, with 14 bases between. The CDR3 region has the DNA TGTGCCAGCAGCACTTCCCGGGACAACTATAATTCACCCCTCCACTTT. Translation: CASSTSRDNYNSPLHF.

This clonotype has only a few counts. The chain employs TRBV29-1 and TRBJ2-3; 13 bases fit TRBD2. CDR3 size: 15 residues. Germline V gene data show CDR1 as SQVTM and CDR2 as ANQGSEA. V dropped 4 bases and J dropped 3; count of bases not matched to a gene: 4. CDR3 sequence reads: CSVGTSGGGTDTQYF. The CDR3 coding sequence is TGCAGCGTTGGGACTAGCGGGGGAGGAACAGATACGCAGTATTTT.

This clonotype turned up a few times. The gene calls are TRBV5-1 and TRBJ1-1; no definite D call. Germline-derived CDR1 and CDR2 are SGHRS and YFSETQ. Trimming shortened V by 1 base and J by 2 bases, and 9 bases separated the two germline ends. The CDR3 consists of 14 residues. CDR3: CASSLWNPNTEAFF. DNA for the CDR3: TGCGCCAGCAGCTTGTGGAACCCTAACACTGAAGCTTTCTTT.

This clonotype appeared a few times. This chain links TRBV5-1 with TRBJ2-7; TRBD2 matches at 13 bases. With V trimmed by 2 bases and J by 2 bases, 16 bases remained unmatched. The CDR3 is 20 residues long. Germline V gene lookup returns CDR1 SGHRS and CDR2 YFSETQ. CDR3 nucleotide sequence: TGCGCCAGCAGCTTTAGGCACCCCGGGACTAGCGGGGATCCGCCCTACGAGCAGTACTTC. It codes for CASSFRHPGTSGDPPYEQYF.